This passage covers 22 T cell receptor beta chains from one sample sequenced in a study of blood T cell repertoires in COVID-19. TCRdb's table, derived via immunoSEQ multiplex PCR, lists solely in-frame clones and lacks some. The data contain fewer than 120,000 clones, 87% of them singletons. Input material: peripheral blood. The receptors shown here come from a human donor in a cohort sampled during active COVID-19.

The V call is TRBV7-3, the J call TRBJ2-1; a possible D gene is TRBD2 (5 bases). CDR3 length: 14 amino acids. Deletions cut 5 bases from V and 5 bases from J, with 13 bases between. Per the germline V gene, CDR1 is SGHTA and CDR2 is FQGTGA. The CDR3 DNA follows: TGTGCCAGCAGCCTGACGGGATCAAACAATGAGCAGTTCTTC. Its translation is CASSLTGSNNEQFF. Full variable domain (missing parts from reference TRBV7-3 and TRBJ2-1): GAGVSQTPSNKVTEKGKYVELRCDPISGHTALYWYRQSLGQGPEFLIYFQGTGAADDSGLPNDRFFAVRPEGSVSTLKIQRTERGDSAVYLCASSLTGSNNEQFFGPGTRLTVL.

The V and J genes are TRBV18 and TRBJ1-3; 9 nucleotides line up with TRBD1. With V trimmed by 6 bases and J by 3 bases, 12 bases remained unmatched. Germline lookup yields CDR1 KGHSH and CDR2 LQKENI. This CDR3 spans 17 amino acids. The DNA of the CDR3 is TGTGCCAGCTCCCTTACACCCCGGGACAGGGTTGGAAACACCATATATTTT. Its protein product is CASSLTPRDRVGNTIYF.

The V gene is TRBV3-1 (or the pseudogene TRBV3-2), the J gene TRBJ1-5; no definite D call. CDR1 is LGHDT, CDR2 YNNKEL, per germline (reference sequence). V dropped 2 bases and J dropped 0 bases, with 11 bases sitting between them. The CDR3 is 16 amino acids. CDR3 sequence: CASSQSYLYSNQPQHF. The CDR3 nucleotides are TGTGCCAGCAGCCAAAGTTACTTATATAGCAATCAGCCCCAGCATTTT.

The rearrangement uses TRBV19 and TRBJ1-6; 8 nucleotides line up with TRBD1. V lost 3 bases and J lost 5; bases outside the gene matches: 3. Per germline, CDR1 LNHDA and CDR2 SQIVND (reference sequence). The CDR3 covers 15 residues. The CDR3 DNA follows: TGTGCCAGTAGTATTGGGGGACAGGATAATTCACCCCTCCACTTT. This translates into CASSIGGQDNSPLHF.

The genes are TRBV7-9 and TRBJ2-3, with D hard to call. The CDR3 has 13 amino acids. CDR1 and CDR2 (germline): SEHNR, FQNEAQ (reference sequence). V was cut by 5 bases and J by 0 bases, with 6 bases left in between. The CDR3 sequence: CASSPSSTDTQYF. Here the CDR3 DNA reads TGTGCCAGCAGCCCCTCCAGCACAGATACGCAGTATTTT.

The rearrangement uses TRBV30 and TRBJ1-2; D is perhaps TRBD1 (5 bases). The CDR3 consists of 16 residues. The V gene lost 0 bases and the J gene lost 2 bases, with 16 bases spanning the gap. Germline CDR1 is GTSNPN and CDR2 is SVGIG (reference sequence). The CDR3 is CAWSVTRRAGNYGYTF. The CDR3 DNA follows: TGTGCCTGGAGTGTGACCCGTCGGGCAGGGAACTATGGCTACACCTTC.

J is TRBJ2-2 and V is TRBV2; a possible D gene is TRBD1 (6 bases). The germline V gene has CDR1 SNHLY and CDR2 FYNNEI. With 7 bases removed from V and 1 base from J, the gap between germline ends came to 10 bases. This CDR3 is 14 amino acids long. As DNA, the CDR3 is TGTGCCAGCACAGGGGCGATGAACACCGGGGAGCTGTTTTTT. This sequence encodes CASTGAMNTGELFF.

The chain carries TRBV29-1 and TRBJ2-6; TRBD2 matches at 9 bases. V trimming: 7 bases; J trimming: 3 bases; junction bases outside the gene matches: 7. This CDR3 is built from 15 residues. In germline, CDR1 is SQVTM, CDR2 ANQGSEA. The CDR3 nucleotides are TGCAGCGCGAAAGCGGGGGGAAGTGGGGCCAACGTCCTGACTTTC. Residues: CSAKAGGSGANVLTF. Complete variable domain (other parts from reference TRBV29-1 and TRBJ2-6): SAVISQKPSRDICQRGTSLTIQCQVDSQVTMMFWYRQQPGQSLTLIATANQGSEATYESGFVIDKFPISRPNLTFSTLTVSNMSPEDSSIYLCSAKAGGSGANVLTFGAGSRLTVL.

The V call is TRBV3-1 (or the pseudogene TRBV3-2), the J call TRBJ1-2; D ambiguous. Germline-derived CDR1 and CDR2 are LGHDT and YNNKEL (reference sequence). V was cut by 5 bases and J by 0 bases, with 16 bases left in between. The CDR3 has 16 amino acids. The CDR3 DNA follows: TGTGCCAGCAGCGAAGGGTGGCAGACAACTAACTATGGCTACACCTTC. Its protein product is CASSEGWQTTNYGYTF.

J is TRBJ1-3 and V is TRBV20-1; D not resolved. V was trimmed by 6 bases and J by 1 base, leaving 4 bases between them. Germline CDR1 DFQATT, CDR2 SNEGSKA (reference sequence). CDR3 length: 11 residues. The CDR3: CSAVSGNTIYF. In nucleotides, the CDR3 is TGCAGTGCCGTATCTGGAAACACCATATATTTT.

This clone showed up just once. The V call is TRBV4-1, the J call TRBJ1-4; D perhaps matches TRBD1 (6 bases). Germline V CDR1 and CDR2: MGHRA, YSYEKL. The CDR3 length is 14 residues. V was cut by 6 bases and J by 6 bases, with 14 bases left in between. CDR3 sequence (DNA): TGCGCCAGCAGAGGGCCAGGGGCGGATGAAAAACTGTTTTTT. Encoded protein: CASRGPGADEKLFF.

The V and J genes are TRBV29-1 and TRBJ1-2; TRBD1 is a possible D gene (6 bases). V was pared by 4 bases and J by 4 bases, with 28 bases between. This CDR3 is built from 18 residues. CDR1 SQVTM and CDR2 ANQGSEA come from the germline V gene. In DNA form, the CDR3 reads TGCAGCGTTGTAGGGGGAGTTGACTTTAACGGATTATTCTATGGCTACACCTTC. Protein product: CSVVGGVDFNGLFYGYTF.

The chain joins TRBV5-4 to TRBJ2-2; TRBD2 agrees at 8 bases. Germline V CDR1 and CDR2: SGHNT, YYREEE (reference sequence). V lost 0 bases to trimming and J lost 0 bases; unmatched junction nucleotides: 4. This CDR3 spans 17 amino acids. CDR3 nucleotides: TGTGCCAGCAGCTTGGATGTACTAGCGGCGAACACCGGGGAGCTGTTTTTT. This encodes CASSLDVLAANTGELFF.

V usage is TRBV5-3 and J usage is TRBJ1-3, with unresolved D. TRBV5-3 is known as an ORF, though its function is uncertain. The CDR3 consists of 19 residues. The ends were cut back, 3 bases at V and 2 bases at J, with 24 bases in the middle. As DNA, the CDR3 is TGTGCCAGAAGCTCGATGGAGCCGCTCGGCCTGGAGCCTGGAAACACCATATATTTT. Protein sequence: CARSSMEPLGLEPGNTIYF.

The J gene is TRBJ2-1, the V gene TRBV11-3; 8 bases align to TRBD2. Per the germline V gene, CDR1 is SGHNT and CDR2 is YENEEA. This CDR3 contains 17 residues. V gave up 4 bases and J gave up 8 bases; unmatched junction bases: 16. CDR3 nucleotides: TGTGCCAGCAGCTCCCGATGGAGCGGGAGTGGTGGGGATGAGCAGTTCTTC. Residues: CASSSRWSGSGGDEQFF.

This chain connects TRBV27 to TRBJ1-1; TRBD1 agrees at 10 bases. Germline loops: CDR1 MNHEY, CDR2 SMNVEV (reference sequence). The ends lost 1 base at V and 2 bases at J; junction bases unmatched: 1. The CDR3 is 15 amino acids. The CDR3 protein is CASSLWDRGNTEAFF. CDR3 nucleotide sequence: TGTGCCAGCAGTTTATGGGACAGGGGCAACACTGAAGCTTTCTTT.

Here the CDR3 DNA reads TGTGCCACCAGCCCTAGCCTTGCTCGGGACACAAACACTGAAGCTTTCTTT. As protein: CATSPSLARDTNTEAFF. The V gene is TRBV15, the J gene TRBJ1-1; D is possibly TRBD1 (6 bases). Trimming stripped 5 bases from V and 2 bases from J, with 21 bases between. The CDR3 runs 17 residues. Germline V lookup: CDR1 LNHNV, CDR2 YYDKDF (reference sequence).

This clone was picked up one time. The CDR3 is CASSTSSGSTDTQYF. For the CDR3, the DNA is TGTGCCAGTAGTACCAGTAGCGGGAGTACAGATACGCAGTATTTT. The V call is TRBV19, the J call TRBJ2-3, with 9 positions matching TRBD2. Trimming cost V 4 bases and J 3 bases; bases outside gene matches: 5. The CDR3 spans 15 residues. In germline, CDR1 is LNHDA, CDR2 SQIVND (reference sequence).

The gene calls are TRBV19 and TRBJ1-2; no definite D call. This CDR3 has 14 residues. V lost 3 bases and J lost 2, with 10 bases in between. CDR1 is LNHDA and CDR2 is SQIVND in the germline V gene (reference sequence). CDR3 in amino acids: CASSMLQPNYGYTF. In DNA form, the CDR3 reads TGTGCCAGTAGTATGTTACAGCCCAACTATGGCTACACCTTC.

V usage is TRBV4-3 and J usage is TRBJ1-5; the match to TRBD1 covers 7 bases. Germline V gene data show CDR1 as LGHNA and CDR2 as YSLEER. The CDR3 spans 18 residues. The ends lost 0 bases at V and 5 bases at J; junction bases unmatched: 13. The CDR3 here is CASSQDFTWGTVDQPQHF. The DNA of the CDR3 is TGCGCCAGCAGCCAAGATTTCACTTGGGGGACAGTAGATCAGCCCCAGCATTTT.

CDR3: CASSATGPRVNEQFF. CDR3 sequence (DNA): TGTGCCAGCAGCGCGACAGGCCCCCGCGTCAATGAGCAGTTCTTC. This chain joins TRBV9 and TRBJ2-1; perhaps TRBD1 as D (6 bases). This CDR3 has 15 amino acids. Trimming shortened V by 3 bases and J by 6 bases, and 16 bases separated the two germline ends. CDR1 and CDR2 from the germline V gene are SGDLS and YYNGEE.

The rearrangement joins TRBV11-1 to TRBJ1-1; the match to TRBD1 covers 8 bases. This CDR3 spans 16 amino acids. V lost 3 bases and J lost 5; bases outside the gene matches: 11. Germline V gene data show CDR1 as SGHAT and CDR2 as FQDESV (reference sequence). DNA for the CDR3: TGTGCCAGCAGCTTGGAGACTGGGACAGGCAGTACTGAAGCTTTCTTT. The encoded protein is CASSLETGTGSTEAFF.